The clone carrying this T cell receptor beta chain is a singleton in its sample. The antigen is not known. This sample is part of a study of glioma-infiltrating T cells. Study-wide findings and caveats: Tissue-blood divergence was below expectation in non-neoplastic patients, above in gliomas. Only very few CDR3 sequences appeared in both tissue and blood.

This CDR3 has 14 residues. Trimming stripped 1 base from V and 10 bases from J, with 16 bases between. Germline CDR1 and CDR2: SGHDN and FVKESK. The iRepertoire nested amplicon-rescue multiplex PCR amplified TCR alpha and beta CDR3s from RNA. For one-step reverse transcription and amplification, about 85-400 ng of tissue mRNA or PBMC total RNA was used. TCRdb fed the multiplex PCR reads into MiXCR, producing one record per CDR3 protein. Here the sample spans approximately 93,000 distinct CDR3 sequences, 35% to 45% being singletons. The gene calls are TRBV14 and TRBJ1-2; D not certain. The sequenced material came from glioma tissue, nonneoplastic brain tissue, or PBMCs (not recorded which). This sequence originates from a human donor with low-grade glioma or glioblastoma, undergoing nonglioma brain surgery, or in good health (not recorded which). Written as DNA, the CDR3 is TGTGCCAGCAGCCAAGTGGGAAATAACTATAACTACACCTTC. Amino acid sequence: CASSQVGNNYNYTF.